This T cell receptor (beta chain) was obtained from a study of cytomegalovirus exposure and HLA in healthy donors. About the study: There were a few hundred genotyped donors. Of these, about 81% fell in the genetic ancestry cluster associated with self-reported Caucasian donors.

PCR amplification relied on 60 Vbeta primers (plus 13 Jbeta primers). The table came from immunoSEQ multiplex PCR; TCRdb's copy has only in-frame clones and leaves some out. This sample has about 73,000 clones, with over 70% found just once. General study points: Rare TCR sequences predominated, though certain public TCRs were found in many donors. A few CMV-associated chains were confirmed in vitro to be specific for CMV antigens. Later analysis identified around 15,000 TCR beta sequences associated with HLA alleles, using a false discovery rate threshold of 0.05.

Concerning this clone: No antigen is known for it.

The CDR3 totals 13 residues. Deletions cut 3 bases from V and 8 bases from J, with 11 bases between. CDR1 is SGHNT, CDR2 YYREEE, per germline (reference sequence). The V and J genes are TRBV5-4 and TRBJ1-4; D gene ambiguous. This receptor was taken from a man in his 70s in good health and CMV-seronegative. Material for sequencing was PBMCs. CDR3 bases: TGTGCCAGCAGCTCCTCCCGGGGAGAAAAACTGTTTTTT. Protein product: CASSSSRGEKLFF.